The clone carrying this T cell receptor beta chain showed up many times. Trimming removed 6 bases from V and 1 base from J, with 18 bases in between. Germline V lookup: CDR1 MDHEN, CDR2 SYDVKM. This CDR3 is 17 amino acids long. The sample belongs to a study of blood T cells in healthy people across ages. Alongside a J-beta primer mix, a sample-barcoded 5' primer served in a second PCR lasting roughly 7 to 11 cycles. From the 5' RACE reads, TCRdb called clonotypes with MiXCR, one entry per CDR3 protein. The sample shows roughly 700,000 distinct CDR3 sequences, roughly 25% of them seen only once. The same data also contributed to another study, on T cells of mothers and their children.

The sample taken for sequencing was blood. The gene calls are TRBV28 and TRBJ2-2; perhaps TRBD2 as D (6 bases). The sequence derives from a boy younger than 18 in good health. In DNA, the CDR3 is TGTGCCAGCAGCTCCTCGGGAGCTAGACGGAACACCGGGGAGCTGTTTTTT. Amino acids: CASSSSGARRNTGELFF.